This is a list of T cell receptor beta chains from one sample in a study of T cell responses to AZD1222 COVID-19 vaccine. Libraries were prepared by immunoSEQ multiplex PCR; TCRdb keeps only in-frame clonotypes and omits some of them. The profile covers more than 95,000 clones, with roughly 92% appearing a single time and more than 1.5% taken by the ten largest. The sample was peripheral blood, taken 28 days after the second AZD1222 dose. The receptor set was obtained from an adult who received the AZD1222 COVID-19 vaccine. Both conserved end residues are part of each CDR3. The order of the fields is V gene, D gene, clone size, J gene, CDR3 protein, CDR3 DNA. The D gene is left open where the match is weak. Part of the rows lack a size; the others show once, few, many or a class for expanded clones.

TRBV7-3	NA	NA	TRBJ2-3	CASSLTGSQRTDTQYF	TGTGCCAGCAGTTTAACAGGGTCCCAACGGACAGATACGCAGTATTTT
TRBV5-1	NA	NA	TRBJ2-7	CASSLDGYSYEQYF	TGCGCCAGCAGCTTGGATGGTTATTCCTACGAGCAGTACTTC
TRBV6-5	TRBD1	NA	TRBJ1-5	CASLGQGAQHF	TGTGCCAGCTTAGGACAGGGGGCCCAGCATTTT
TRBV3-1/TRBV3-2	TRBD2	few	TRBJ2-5	CASSPNGGKQETQYF	TGTGCCAGCAGCCCCAACGGGGGGAAACAAGAGACCCAGTACTTC
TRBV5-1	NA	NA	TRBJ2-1	CASSRMLHRSQSSYNEQFF	TGCGCCAGCAGCCGCATGCTGCATCGGAGCCAGAGCTCCTACAATGAGCAGTTCTTC
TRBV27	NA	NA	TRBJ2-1	CASSTPQTSFEFF	TGTGCCAGCAGTACCCCGCAAACTAGTTTCGAGTTCTTC
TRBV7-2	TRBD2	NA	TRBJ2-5	CAVASGQETQYF	TGTGCCGTAGCTAGCGGTCAAGAGACCCAGTACTTC
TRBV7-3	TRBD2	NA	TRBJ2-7	CASSLTAGGLYEQYF	TGTGCCAGCAGCTTAACGGCGGGAGGCCTCTACGAGCAGTACTTC
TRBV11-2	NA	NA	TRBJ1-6	CASSSGIPNSPLHF	TGTGCCAGCAGCTCGGGGATACCCAATTCACCCCTCCACTTT
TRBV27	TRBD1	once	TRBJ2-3	CASSPSWDRASSTDTQYF	TGTGCCAGCAGTCCTAGTTGGGACAGGGCTTCGAGCACAGATACGCAGTATTTT
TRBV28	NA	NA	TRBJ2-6	CASRRSGANVLTF	TGTGCCAGCCGCCGATCTGGGGCCAACGTCCTGACTTTC
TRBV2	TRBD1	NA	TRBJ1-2	CASRAGTDSFYGYTF	TGTGCCAGCAGAGCCGGGACAGACAGTTTTTATGGCTACACCTTC
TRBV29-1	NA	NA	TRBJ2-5	CSVAHQETQYF	TGCAGCGTCGCCCACCAAGAGACCCAGTACTTC
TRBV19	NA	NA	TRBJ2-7	CASSILFDSGTYEQYF	TGTGCCAGTAGTATATTATTCGACTCTGGGACTTACGAGCAGTACTTC
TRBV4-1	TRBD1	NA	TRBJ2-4	CASSQVLVRDSLRYF	TGCGCCAGCAGCCAGGTGTTAGTCAGGGACAGCCTCCGATACTTC
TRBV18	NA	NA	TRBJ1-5	CASSPGHKNNQPQHF	TGTGCCAGCTCACCGGGACACAAAAACAATCAGCCCCAGCATTTT
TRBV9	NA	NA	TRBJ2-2	CASSVTASGAEELFF	TGTGCCAGCAGCGTAACGGCATCGGGGGCGGAGGAGCTGTTTTTT
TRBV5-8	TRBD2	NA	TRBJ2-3	CASSLTSGYTDTQYF	TGTGCCAGCAGCTTGACTAGCGGATACACAGATACGCAGTATTTT
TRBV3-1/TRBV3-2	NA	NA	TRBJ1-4	CASSHMAAATNEKLFF	TGTGCCAGCAGCCATATGGCAGCAGCAACTAATGAAAAACTGTTTTTT
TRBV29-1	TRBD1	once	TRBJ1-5	CSVEDRDRDNQPQHF	TGCAGCGTTGAAGACCGGGACAGGGACAATCAGCCCCAGCATTTT
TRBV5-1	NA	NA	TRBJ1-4	CASSSEGTYEKLFF	TGCGCCAGCAGCTCGGAGGGGACCTATGAAAAACTGTTTTTT
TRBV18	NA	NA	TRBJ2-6	CASSPRRAGANVLTF	TGTGCCAGCTCACCACGCAGGGCCGGGGCCAACGTCCTGACTTTC
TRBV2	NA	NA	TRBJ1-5	CASSGRTNHHSNQPQHF	TGTGCCAGCAGTGGCAGGACAAACCACCATAGCAATCAGCCCCAGCATTTT
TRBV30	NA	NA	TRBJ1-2	CAWSLGAGYTF	TGTGCCTGGAGTCTTGGAGCAGGCTACACCTTC
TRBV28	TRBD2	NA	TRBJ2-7	CASSLWGGRDYEQYF	TGTGCCAGCAGTTTATGGGGCGGGAGGGACTACGAGCAGTACTTC
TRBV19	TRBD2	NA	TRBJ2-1	CASSKSSGRALSSYNEQFF	TGTGCCAGTAGTAAGAGTAGCGGGAGGGCCCTGAGCTCCTACAATGAGCAGTTCTTC
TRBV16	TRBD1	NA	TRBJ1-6	CASSQVWDRANSPLHF	TGTGCCAGCAGCCAAGTCTGGGACAGGGCCAATTCACCCCTCCACTTT
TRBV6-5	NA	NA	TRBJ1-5	CASSYLGEGQPQHF	TGTGCCAGCAGTTACTTAGGGGAGGGTCAGCCCCAGCATTTT
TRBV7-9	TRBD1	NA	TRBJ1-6	CASSEYSGGLWNSPLHF	TGTGCCAGCAGCGAGTACTCAGGGGGGCTGTGGAATTCACCCCTCCACTTT
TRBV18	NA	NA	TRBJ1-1	CASSPSDRGTTEAFF	TGTGCCAGCTCACCATCTGACCGGGGGACCACTGAAGCTTTCTTT
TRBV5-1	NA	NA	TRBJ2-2	CASSLTGTPTYGELFF	TGCGCCAGCAGCTTGACCGGGACACCCACCTACGGGGAGCTGTTTTTT
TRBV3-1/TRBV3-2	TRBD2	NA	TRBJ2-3	CASSHSRLAGGQDTQYF	TGTGCCAGCAGCCACTCCCGACTAGCGGGAGGGCAAGATACGCAGTATTTT
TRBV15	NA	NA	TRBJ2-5	CATSTPPGTRLETQYF	TGTGCCACCAGCACCCCGCCGGGAACCCGTCTGGAGACCCAGTACTTC
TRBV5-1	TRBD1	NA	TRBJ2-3	CASSLEGGLGTDTQYF	TGCGCCAGCAGCTTGGAAGGGGGCCTGGGTACAGATACGCAGTATTTT
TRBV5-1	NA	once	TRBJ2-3	CASSLGTAISTDTQYF	TGCGCCAGCAGCTTGGGGACAGCTATTAGCACAGATACGCAGTATTTT
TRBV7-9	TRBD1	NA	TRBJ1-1	CASSLVLDRQNTEAFF	TGTGCCAGCAGCTTAGTTTTGGACAGGCAGAACACTGAAGCTTTCTTT
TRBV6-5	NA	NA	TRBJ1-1	CASSYQGGAFF	TGTGCCAGCAGTTACCAGGGAGGAGCTTTCTTT
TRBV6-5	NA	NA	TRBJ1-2	CASSYSGDGFYGYTF	TGTGCCAGCAGTTACTCGGGCGACGGTTTCTATGGCTACACCTTC
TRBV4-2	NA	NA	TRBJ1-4	CASSQEQAINEKLFF	TGTGCCAGCAGCCAAGAACAGGCGATTAATGAAAAACTGTTTTTT
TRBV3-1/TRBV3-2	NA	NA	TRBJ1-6	CASSQDSSYNSPLHF	TGTGCCAGCAGCCAAGACAGCTCCTATAATTCACCCCTCCACTTT
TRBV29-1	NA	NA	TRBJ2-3	CSVRRGNADTQYF	TGCAGCGTACGCCGCGGTAATGCAGATACGCAGTATTTT
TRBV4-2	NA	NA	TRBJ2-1	CASSQEGTRFGNEQFF	TGTGCCAGCAGCCAAGAGGGGACTCGCTTTGGGAATGAGCAGTTCTTC
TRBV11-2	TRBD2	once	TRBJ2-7	CASSSVLAGSYEQYF	TGTGCCAGCAGCTCGGTTCTAGCGGGGTCTTACGAGCAGTACTTC
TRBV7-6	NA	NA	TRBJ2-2	CASSLLASNTGELFF	TGTGCCAGCAGCTTATTGGCGTCGAACACCGGGGAGCTGTTTTTT
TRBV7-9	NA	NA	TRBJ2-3	CASRSLTSTDTQYF	TGTGCCAGCAGGTCCTTAACTAGCACAGATACGCAGTATTTT
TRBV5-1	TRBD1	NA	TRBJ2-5	CASSSTGEETQYF	TGCGCCAGCAGCTCGACAGGGGAAGAGACCCAGTACTTC
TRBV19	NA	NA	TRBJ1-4	CASRGQSNEKLFF	TGTGCCAGTAGGGGGCAGAGTAATGAAAAACTGTTTTTT
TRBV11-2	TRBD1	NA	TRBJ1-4	CASSHYRGLNATNEKLFF	TGTGCCAGCAGCCATTACAGGGGCCTGAATGCAACTAATGAAAAACTGTTTTTT